This TCR beta chain was sequenced in a study of T-cell memory formation after mild COVID-19. Overall study context: In these data, TCR clusters were largely donor specific.

This clonotype showed up many times. Its specificity is unknown. UMIs and sample barcodes were carried by the TCR alpha and TCR beta cDNA libraries that 5'RACE produced using constant-segment primers. TCRdb re-analysed the 5' RACE reads in MiXCR, keeping a single row per CDR3 protein. Of about 110,000 distinct CDR3 sequences in the sample, around 12% are singletons; the top ten hold more than 25%. Trimming stripped 0 bases from V and 0 bases from J, with 6 bases between. Germline V gene sequence: CDR1 LGHNA, CDR2 YSLEER. The CDR3 spans 15 residues. General study results and limits: From day 15 to 85, contracting clones were balanced between CD4 and CD8, whereas later expanders leaned toward CD4+.

Sequencing used PBMCs or a T cell subset sorted from them (not recorded which). The V gene is TRBV4-3, the J gene TRBJ2-1; D not certain. This clonotype was obtained from an adult woman who had mild COVID-19 (a few samples of this study predate the infection). Cell type and time point are not known. The CDR3 nucleotides are TGCGCCAGCAGCCAAGAGGTGAGCTCCTACAATGAGCAGTTCTTC. It encodes CASSQEVSSYNEQFF.